The 23 T cell receptor beta chains presented below share a single source sample, sequenced in a study of CD8+ T cells in alopecia areata. After isolation, RNA underwent reverse transcription to generate cDNA as the sequencing template. Clones were sequenced by immunoSEQ multiplex PCR, and TCRdb holds only the in-frame ones, with some missing. The sample includes 150,000 to 200,000 clones, 55% seen only once; the top ten take about 4.9%. Material for sequencing was CD4+ T cells sorted from blood. These receptors were collected from a human donor in good health.

The V call is TRBV27, the J call TRBJ1-2; TRBD1 matches at 12 bases. V shed 0 bases and J 5 bases; nucleotides not matched to a gene: 4. The CDR3 extends over 16 amino acids. The V gene's germline CDR1 is MNHEY and CDR2 SMNVEV (reference sequence). The CDR3: CASSLSAGQGAYGYTF. DNA for the CDR3: TGTGCCAGCAGTTTATCCGCGGGACAGGGGGCTTATGGCTACACCTTC.

This chain joins TRBV7-2 and TRBJ2-1; D gene uncertain. V shed 2 bases and J shed 0 bases, with 5 bases lying between them. The CDR3 is 14 amino acids. Germline lookup yields CDR1 SGHTA and CDR2 FQGNSA. The CDR3 sequence is CASSLIRSYNEQFF. CDR3 DNA: TGTGCCAGCAGCTTAATACGCTCCTACAATGAGCAGTTCTTC.

The rearrangement joins TRBV11-2 to TRBJ1-2; D may be TRBD1 (5 bases). V was clipped by 1 base and J by 4 bases, with 10 bases between them. In germline, CDR1 is SGHAT, CDR2 FQNNGV. The CDR3 has 14 amino acids. The CDR3: CASSLVQGSYGYTF. DNA of the CDR3: TGTGCCAGCAGCTTAGTTCAGGGAAGCTATGGCTACACCTTC.

This clone was observed a few times. The rearrangement links TRBV2 to TRBJ2-7; perhaps TRBD2 as D (6 bases). Germline V gene sequence: CDR1 SNHLY, CDR2 FYNNEI. Trimming removed 4 bases at V and 2 bases at J, with 21 bases between. The CDR3 sequence is 17 residues long. CDR3 loop: CASSGFAWGSGAYEQYF. The CDR3 coding sequence is TGTGCCAGCAGTGGGTTCGCTTGGGGTAGCGGAGCCTACGAGCAGTACTTC.

This chain links TRBV29-1 with TRBJ1-1; D unresolved. Germline lookup yields CDR1 SQVTM and CDR2 ANQGSEA. Trimming stripped 6 bases from V and 2 bases from J, with 16 bases between. There are 14 residues in the CDR3. The CDR3 DNA reads as TGCAGCGTGGCCAACCGGGAGACAAACACTGAAGCTTTCTTT. Translation gives CSVANRETNTEAFF.

The gene calls are TRBV29-1 and TRBJ2-3; TRBD2 matches 9 bases. Looked up from germline, CDR1 is SQVTM and CDR2 is ANQGSEA. The CDR3 has 15 amino acids. Losses at the gene ends were 5 bases for V and 5 bases for J; bases not matched to a gene: 11. CDR3: CSVLDSGRSGDTQYF. The CDR3 region has the DNA TGCAGCGTTTTGGATAGCGGGAGAAGTGGAGATACGCAGTATTTT.

The V call is TRBV11-2, the J call TRBJ1-1; D is unresolved. V was trimmed by 2 bases and J by 6 bases, leaving 13 bases between them. CDR3 length: 14 residues. In germline, CDR1 is SGHAT, CDR2 FQNNGV. Here the CDR3 DNA reads TGTGCCAGCAGCTTATCCCCGGAGCGGGCTGAAGCTTTCTTT. It encodes CASSLSPERAEAFF. Drawing the rest from reference TRBV11-2 and TRBJ1-1, the complete variable domain is EAGVAQSPRYKIIEKRQSVAFWCNPISGHATLYWYQQILGQGPKLLIQFQNNGVVDDSQLPKDRFSAERLKGVDSTLKIQPAKLEDSAVYLCASSLSPERAEAFFGQGTRLTVV.

The J gene is TRBJ2-7, the V gene TRBV30; D might be TRBD2 (6 bases). Per the germline V gene, CDR1 is GTSNPN and CDR2 is SVGIG (reference sequence). This CDR3 has 13 amino acids. Trimming took off 5 bases at V and 4 bases at J, with 15 bases between the two ends. This CDR3 reads CAWSTSSQYEQYF. The CDR3 bases are TGTGCCTGGTCTACTAGCAGTCAATACGAGCAGTACTTC.

In its sample, this clone was seen once. The chain employs TRBV18 and TRBJ2-7, with 9 nucleotides matching TRBD2. The V gene end was trimmed by 3 bases and the J gene end by 6 bases; junction bases not matched to a gene: 15. The CDR3 is 17 amino acids. Germline CDR1 KGHSH, CDR2 LQKENI. The CDR3 nucleotides read TGTGCCAGCTCACCCCAAGCTCAAGCGGGAGGACTCGGCGAGCAGTACTTC. Translated, it gives CASSPQAQAGGLGEQYF.

This chain uses TRBV5-1 with TRBJ2-3, with no clear D. V was trimmed by 2 bases and J by 5 bases, leaving 6 bases between them. CDR1 and CDR2 from the germline V gene are SGHRS and YFSETQ. This CDR3 contains 12 residues. CDR3 amino acids: CASSLTKDTQYF. The CDR3 DNA follows: TGCGCCAGCAGCTTAACGAAAGATACGCAGTATTTT.

The V gene is TRBV27, the J gene TRBJ2-4, with D maybe TRBD2 (5 bases). Germline-derived CDR1 and CDR2 are MNHEY and SMNVEV (reference sequence). V lost 6 bases and J lost 1, with 16 bases in between. The CDR3 spans 16 residues. The CDR3 nucleotides are TGTGCCAGCAGGAGGGTCGAGAACGGGGCCAAAAACATTCAGTACTTC. It encodes CASRRVENGAKNIQYF.

Only a few counts were recorded for this clone. The genes are TRBV29-1 and TRBJ1-1; the D gene is possibly TRBD1 (5 bases). CDR3 length: 15 residues. Germline CDR1 is SQVTM and CDR2 is ANQGSEA. Trimming took off 2 bases at V and 2 bases at J, with 15 bases between the two ends. The DNA for the CDR3 is TGCAGCGTTGAACCCGCCGGGGGGGGAAACACTGAAGCTTTCTTT. This gives the protein CSVEPAGGGNTEAFF.

This clone was seen a handful of times. The chain carries TRBV5-4 and TRBJ2-2; 14 bases map to TRBD2. The CDR3 runs to 19 residues. Looked up from germline, CDR1 is SGHNT and CDR2 is YYREEE (reference sequence). The junction had 8 bases not matched to a gene; V was cut back by 3 bases and J by 1 base. The CDR3 DNA sequence: TGTGCCAGCAGCTCACCCGGGACTAGCGGGAGCCGGAACACCGGGGAGCTGTTTTTT. Translation: CASSSPGTSGSRNTGELFF.

The chain uses TRBV5-1 and TRBJ1-1; D remains unclear. V dropped 2 bases and J dropped 3 bases, with 11 bases sitting between them. Germline V gives CDR1 SGHRS, CDR2 YFSETQ. This CDR3 is built from 14 residues. The CDR3 DNA sequence: TGCGCCAGCAGCTTTGGGGTGCGGGACACTGAAGCTTTCTTT. Encoded protein: CASSFGVRDTEAFF. The full variable domain, in which reference TRBV5-1 and TRBJ1-1 provide the parts outside the CDR3, is KAGVTQTPRYLIKTRGQQVTLSCSPISGHRSVSWYQQTPGQGLQFLFEYFSETQRNKGNFPGRFSGRQFSNSRSEMNVSTLELGDSALYLCASSFGVRDTEAFFGQGTRLTVV.

This clone appeared a single time. V gene TRBV5-1 combines with J gene TRBJ2-5, with D perhaps matching TRBD1 (7 bases). Trimming cost V 4 bases and J 4 bases, with 11 bases left between them. This CDR3 is built from 13 residues. CDR1 is SGHRS and CDR2 is YFSETQ in the germline V gene. The CDR3 reads CASSQGGSETQYF. DNA for the CDR3: TGCGCCAGCAGCCAGGGGGGCTCAGAGACCCAGTACTTC.

The V gene is TRBV5-5, the J gene TRBJ2-3; D is tentatively TRBD1 or TRBD2 (5 bases each). V was pared by 0 bases and J by 5 bases, with 10 bases between. This CDR3 spans 14 amino acids. Looked up from germline, CDR1 is SGHKS and CDR2 is YYEKEE (reference sequence). CDR3 in amino acids: CASSLDGAEDTQYF. DNA for the CDR3: TGTGCCAGCAGCTTGGACGGGGCGGAAGATACGCAGTATTTT.

This clone was recorded a few times. The chain uses TRBV5-1 and TRBJ2-7; D remains ambiguous. The germline V gene has CDR1 SGHRS and CDR2 YFSETQ. CDR3 length: 14 amino acids. Trimming took off 4 bases at V and 2 bases at J, with 13 bases between the two ends. The CDR3: CASSLTAEPYEQYF. For the CDR3, the DNA is TGCGCCAGCAGCCTGACGGCGGAGCCCTACGAGCAGTACTTC.

This chain uses TRBV30 with TRBJ2-7; 8 bases match TRBD1. The CDR3 extends over 13 amino acids. Germline CDR1 and CDR2: GTSNPN and SVGIG (reference sequence). V was pared by 5 bases and J by 11 bases, with 14 bases of the junction left unmatched. DNA for the CDR3: TGTGCCTGGGCAGGACAGGGAGTTTTTGGGGAGTACTTC. Translating it yields CAWAGQGVFGEYF. Drawing the rest from reference TRBV30 and TRBJ2-7, the complete variable domain is SQTIHQWPATLVQPVGSPLSLECTVEGTSNPNLYWYRQAAGRGLQLLFYSVGIGQISSEVPQNLSASRPQDRQFILSSKKLLLSDSGFYLCAWAGQGVFGEYFGPGTRLTVT.

J is TRBJ2-7 and V is TRBV29-1; TRBD1 matches at 11 bases. Germline V gives CDR1 SQVTM, CDR2 ANQGSEA. The CDR3 covers 12 residues. Here the CDR3 reads CSGQGAAPEQYF. DNA of the CDR3: TGCAGTGGACAGGGGGCTGCTCCCGAGCAGTACTTC.

J is TRBJ2-1 and V is TRBV2; TRBD1 matches at 9 bases. The CDR3 has 15 residues. Germline loops: CDR1 SNHLY, CDR2 FYNNEI. Trimming cost V 6 bases and J 5 bases; bases outside gene matches: 8. DNA of the CDR3: TGTGCCAGCAGCTGGGGGACAGGGATTGACAATGAGCAGTTCTTC. Translating it yields CASSWGTGIDNEQFF.

The rearrangement joins TRBV5-4 to TRBJ2-6; D gene unclear. Looked up from germline, CDR1 is SGHNT and CDR2 is YYREEE (reference sequence). Between the trimmed V and J ends, which lost 2 bases and 4 bases, there was a span of 10 bases. The CDR3 totals 15 residues. CDR3 in amino acids: CASSFVTGGANVLTF. CDR3 nucleotides: TGTGCCAGCAGCTTTGTGACCGGGGGGGCCAACGTCCTGACTTTC.

The sample holds one count of this clone. Other DNA sequences from this sample encode an identical CDR3 as well. This sequence joins TRBV30 and TRBJ1-1; unclear D gene. Between the trimmed V and J ends, which lost 2 bases and 1 base, there was a span of 5 bases. The CDR3 is made up of 12 amino acids. CDR1 is GTSNPN and CDR2 is SVGIG in the germline V gene (reference sequence). This CDR3 is CAWSIRNTEAFF. CDR3 DNA sequence: TGTGCCTGGAGTATCCGGAACACTGAAGCTTTCTTT.

The rearrangement links TRBV14 to TRBJ1-1; D is undetermined. There are 15 residues in the CDR3. CDR1 is SGHDN and CDR2 is FVKESK in the germline V gene. V was shortened by 1 base and J by 1 base, with 10 bases between the two germline ends. CDR3 coding DNA: TGTGCCAGCAGCCAAGCCCGGGGTCGGAACACTGAAGCTTTCTTT. Translating gives CASSQARGRNTEAFF.